This T cell receptor (beta chain) was identified in a study of blood T cell repertoires in COVID-19. Overall study: Sample material is recorded as cDNA or gDNA derived from T cells, B-cell-depleted T cells, or PBMCs.

Researchers sorted participants into cohorts using their self-reported clinical history. The CDR3 length is 16 residues. V dropped 4 bases and J dropped 0; count of bases not matched to a gene: 7. The germline CDR1 and CDR2 sequences are SGHRS and YFSETQ. This clone was picked up a small number of times. Original handling: Nucleated cell counts were estimated from reference gene primer amplification. Data came from immunoSEQ multiplex PCR; TCRdb stores just in-frame clones and leaves some out. V, J and clone size derive from that table, while D and trimming were established from the DNA sequence. The sample holds 200,000 to 250,000 clones, 70% to 85% seen once.

What was sequenced was PBMCs or T cells enriched from blood (not recorded which). This clonotype was sampled from a man in his fifties or sixties who had recovered from COVID-19. The chain employs TRBV5-1 and TRBJ1-2; 9 bases align to TRBD1. The DNA for the CDR3 is TGCGCCAGCAGCGAGGGACAGGGAGCCACTAACTATGGCTACACCTTC. Translated: CASSEGQGATNYGYTF.